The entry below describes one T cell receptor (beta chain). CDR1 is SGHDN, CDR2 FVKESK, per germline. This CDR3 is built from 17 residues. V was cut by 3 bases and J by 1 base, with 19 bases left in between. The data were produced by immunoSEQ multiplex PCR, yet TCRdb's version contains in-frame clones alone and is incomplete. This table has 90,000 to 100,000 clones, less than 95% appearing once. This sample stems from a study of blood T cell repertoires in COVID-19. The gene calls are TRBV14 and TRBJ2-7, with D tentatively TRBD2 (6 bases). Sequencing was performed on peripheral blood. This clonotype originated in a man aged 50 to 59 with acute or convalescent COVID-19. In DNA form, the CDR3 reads TGTGCCAGCAGCCACATGGGGTTCAGCGGACTATCCTACGAGCAGTACTTC. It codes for CASSHMGFSGLSYEQYF.